This record concerns one TCR beta chain sequence. No cognate antigen has been identified for it. Base quality data are lacking; no much larger clone is found one base away. TCRbeta CDR3 regions were amplified from genomic DNA using the immunoSEQ Assay, a bias-controlled multiplex PCR. As for the original processing: The number of nucleated cells in each sample was estimated by amplification of reference gene primers within the assay. Sequence reads were collapsed and filtered to measure the absolute abundance of every unique TCRbeta CDR3 rearrangement. For each sample, productive Simpson clonality was calculated by taking the square root of Simpson's diversity index across productive rearrangements. The immuneACCESS repertoire file appears here via TCRdb, limited to in-frame rearrangements. These files lack a portion of the clones; in checked studies, under half of the deficit traces to unresolved V genes, and the cause of the others is not known. The D gene and trimming were derived from the DNA, and the V and J assignments and clone size from that table. Across this sample there are tens of thousands of clones, with almost 85% seen only once. The leading ten clones occupy roughly 8% of the sample.

V and J lose 7 bases and 1 base, and a span of 9 bases separates them. From a lookup of the germline V gene, CDR1 and CDR2 are ENHRY and SYGVKD. The CDR3 measures 13 amino acids from cysteine to phenylalanine. The DNA shown is the 39-base CDR3, in frame from base 1. The data are from a study of blood T cell repertoires in COVID-19 (TCRdb year 2020). About the investigation overall: Samples covering the acute and convalescent phases of COVID-19 were provided by collaborators in the United States, Italy and Spain. The prospective study material was composed of cDNA or gDNA derived from T cells, B-cell-depleted T cells, or PBMCs. Subjects who had been exposed to COVID-19, were actively infected with it, or had recovered from it provided the deeply sampled blood TCRbeta repertoires that made up the dataset. The repertoires were made available in a free public database intended to serve as a resource for research on the immune response to SARS-CoV-2. Samples came from the ongoing ImmuneRACE study (first 160 participants) plus 1,254 subjects from 6 global collaborators. Sample metadata almost always included a de-identified subject ID, COVID-19 status, age in years and sex. Where available, HLA class I and class II types were taken from metadata supplied by the sample provider and were not determined by assay-based typing. What the research found in general, with its limitations: The quantity of clinical and demographic metadata differed by source and by participant and was supplied without curation.

Whole blood was collected in K2EDTA tubes by collaborating institutions according to the institutions' own protocols. For TCRbeta analysis, collaborators shipped samples as frozen whole blood, isolated PBMCs, or DNA extracted from either of those sample types. The source of this sequence is a woman of 80 years or more with acute or convalescent COVID-19. This chain joins TRBV10-3 to TRBJ2-3; a tentative D call is TRBD2 (5 bases match). Sequencing was carried out using peripheral blood. DNA sequence: TGTGCCATCACTAGCAGAGGCACAGATACGCAGTATTTT. This translates into CAITSRGTDTQYF.